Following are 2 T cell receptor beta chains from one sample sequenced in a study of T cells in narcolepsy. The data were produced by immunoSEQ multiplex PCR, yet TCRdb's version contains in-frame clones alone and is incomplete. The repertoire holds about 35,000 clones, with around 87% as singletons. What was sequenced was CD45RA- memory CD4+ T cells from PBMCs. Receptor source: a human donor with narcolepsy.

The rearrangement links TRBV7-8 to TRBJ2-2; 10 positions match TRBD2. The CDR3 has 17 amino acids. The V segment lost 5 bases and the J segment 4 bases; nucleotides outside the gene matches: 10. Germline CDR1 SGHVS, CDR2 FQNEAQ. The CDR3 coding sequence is TGTGCCAGCAGCCCCATCCAGCGGGGGGGCCTCACCGGGGAGCTGTTTTTT. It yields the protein CASSPIQRGGLTGELFF.

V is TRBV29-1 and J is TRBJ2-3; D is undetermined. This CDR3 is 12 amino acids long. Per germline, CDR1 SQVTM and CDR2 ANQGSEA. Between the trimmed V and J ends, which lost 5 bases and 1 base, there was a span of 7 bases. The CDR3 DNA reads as TGCAGCGTTTTGGGCGGCACAGATACGCAGTATTTT. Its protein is CSVLGGTDTQYF.